A selection of T cell receptor beta chains follows, all from one sample in a study of identifying expanded T cells in peripheral blood. Using immunoSEQ multiplex PCR, the repertoire was profiled, and TCRdb retains in-frame clones only, with some absent. Of 100,000 to 150,000 clones in the sample, 75% to 90% were seen once. Specimen: blood. These receptors were collected from a person between 18 and 75 years old in good health. The CDR3 runs from the conserved cysteine through the conserved F or W. A D gene is named only where the DNA matches it firmly.

TRBJ1-5 | TRBD1 | TRBV2 | TGTGCCAGCAGCGTGACAGGGTATCTTTATCAGCCCCAGCATTTT | CASSVTGYLYQPQHF
TRBJ1-4 | NA | TRBV4-1 | TGCGCCAGCAGCCAAGAGGTGGCCGTGGCAAAACTGTTTTTT | CASSQEVAVAKLFF
TRBJ1-4 | NA | TRBV5-6 | TGTGCCAGCAACCCCAGGTCAACTAATGAAAAACTGTTTTTT | CASNPRSTNEKLFF
TRBJ1-4 | NA | TRBV19 | TGTGCCAGTAGTACCATAGTACGGCCTCGGGGTGAAAAACTGTTTTTT | CASSTIVRPRGEKLFF
TRBJ2-5 | NA | TRBV2 | TGTGCCAGCAGCCCCGGGCAAGAGACCCAGTACTTC | CASSPGQETQYF
TRBJ2-5 | NA | TRBV2 | TGTGCCAGCAGTGGAAGGGGGTACCAAGAGACCCAGTACTTC | CASSGRGYQETQYF
TRBJ2-1 | TRBD1 | TRBV9 | TGTGCCAGCAGCCGAAAAGGGCCCCAGACAGGGAGCGATGAGCAGTTCTTC | CASSRKGPQTGSDEQFF
TRBJ2-3 | NA | TRBV7-9 | TGTGCCAGCAGCTTAGTCTCCAGGGAAGGTGGCACAGATACGCAGTATTTT | CASSLVSREGGTDTQYF
TRBJ2-6 | NA | TRBV11-2 | TGTGCCAGCAGCTTAACGGCCGGGGGGCGGGTAGGGGCCAACGTCCTGACTTTC | CASSLTAGGRVGANVLTF
TRBJ1-1 | NA | TRBV27 | TGTGCCAGCAGTTTATCAAGTGGGAGAATCACTGAAGCTTTCTTT | CASSLSSGRITEAFF
TRBJ2-7 | NA | TRBV6-5 | TGTGCCAGCAGTTACTCCGGGGGTAGCTCCTACGAGCAGTACTTC | CASSYSGGSSYEQYF
TRBJ1-5 | TRBD1 | TRBV27 | TGTGCCAGCAGCTGCTTCAGGACAGGGCTAATCCTTGATCAGCCCCAGCATTTT | CASSCFRTGLILDQPQHF
TRBJ1-2 | TRBD1 | TRBV30 | TGTGCCTGGAGGGGGACAGGGACCTATGGCTACACCTTC | CAWRGTGTYGYTF
TRBJ2-3 | NA | TRBV2 | TGTGCCAGCAGGGACCCTGATACGCAGTATTTT | CASRDPDTQYF
TRBJ2-1 | TRBD2 | TRBV5-1 | TGCGCCAGCAGCCGAGGGACTAGCGGGGGCGTACAGTTCTTC | CASSRGTSGGVQFF
TRBJ1-1 | NA | TRBV19 | TGTGCCAGTACCCTTACGGACAACACTGAAGCTTTCTTT | CASTLTDNTEAFF
TRBJ2-1 | NA | TRBV4-3 | TGCGCCAGCAGCCAAGATGCCCAGGGGTCCCAGCAGTTCTTC | CASSQDAQGSQQFF
TRBJ1-1 | NA | TRBV5-1 | TGCGCCAGCAGCTTGAGGGGAGGGTGGTACACTGAAGCTTTCTTT | CASSLRGGWYTEAFF
TRBJ1-5 | NA | TRBV27 | TGTGCCAGCAGTTCCGGCTGGAGCAATCAGCCCCAGCATTTT | CASSSGWSNQPQHF
TRBJ2-7 | NA | TRBV4-1 | TGCGCCAGCAGCCAAGATTCCTCAGGACGTACGGTGACCTACGAGCAGTACTTC | CASSQDSSGRTVTYEQYF
TRBJ2-1 | TRBD1 | TRBV7-2 | TGTGCCAGCAGCTCAGACAGGGGGCCTACTCGTGAGCAGTTCTTC | CASSSDRGPTREQFF
TRBJ1-1 | TRBD1 | TRBV5-6 | TGTGCCAGCAGCATTGAGACAGGGGCGCCAACTGAAGCTTTCTTT | CASSIETGAPTEAFF
TRBJ2-3 | TRBD2 | TRBV15 | TGTGCCACCAGCAGAGATGGACTAGCGGGGTATAGCACAGATACGCAGTATTTT | CATSRDGLAGYSTDTQYF
TRBJ2-7 | NA | TRBV29-1 | TGCAGCGTTGTGGCCCCGGACATCAACGAGCAGTACTTC | CSVVAPDINEQYF
TRBJ1-1 | NA | TRBV10-3 | TGTGCCATCAGTACATACTTCAACCCGACAGGCAAGACTGAAGCTTTCTTT | CAISTYFNPTGKTEAFF
TRBJ2-5 | NA | TRBV7-9 | TGTGCCAGCAGCTCCCGCTCGGGCCAAGAGACCCAGTACTTC | CASSSRSGQETQYF
TRBJ1-2 | NA | TRBV6-1 | TGTGCCAGCAGTGAATTGGCAGGGCAAGTCTATGGCTACACCTTC | CASSELAGQVYGYTF
TRBJ2-3 | NA | TRBV5-1 | TGCGCCAGCAGTTGGGGGGCCGTGGATACGCAGTATTTT | CASSWGAVDTQYF
TRBJ1-3 | NA | TRBV6-1 | TGTGCCAGCGACCCCCGGGGCGCGGGCGGAAACACCATATATTTT | CASDPRGAGGNTIYF
TRBJ1-1 | NA | TRBV5-1 | TGCGCCAGCAGCTTGGCAGGGTTGAATACGAACACTGAAGCTTTCTTT | CASSLAGLNTNTEAFF
TRBJ1-5 | NA | TRBV2 | TGTGCCAGCAGTGGACTGACTCTCGGGGAACCCCAGCATTTT | CASSGLTLGEPQHF
TRBJ2-2 | TRBD2 | TRBV29-1 | TGCAGCGTAGTCATAGCGGGGTCGAACACCGGGGAGCTGTTTTTT | CSVVIAGSNTGELFF